Following are 29 T cell receptor beta chains from one sample sequenced in a study of T cell changes during pregnancy in multiple sclerosis. Profiled with immunoSEQ multiplex PCR; TCRdb holds only in-frame clones, not every one. The table shows tens of thousands of clones, with around 95% occurring only once. Material: peripheral blood, obtained in the third trimester of pregnancy. The receptors derive from a female donor in good health, enrolled as a control in a pregnancy study.

In this sample, this clone turned up a few times. V is TRBV2 and J is TRBJ1-1; perhaps TRBD1 as D (6 bases). The ends were cut back, 4 bases at V and 1 base at J, with 10 bases in the middle. This CDR3 is built from 14 residues. CDR1 and CDR2 (germline): SNHLY, FYNNEI. CDR3 sequence reads: CASSAGTPNTEAFF. The CDR3 DNA reads TGTGCCAGCAGTGCTGGGACACCGAACACTGAAGCTTTCTTT.

This chain uses TRBV5-4 with TRBJ2-1; TRBD1 agrees at 7 bases. The germline V gene has CDR1 SGHNT and CDR2 YYREEE (reference sequence). The CDR3 contains 14 residues. V lost 4 bases and J lost 8; bases outside the gene matches: 9. The CDR3 protein is CASSRLDRDHEQFF. DNA of the CDR3: TGTGCCAGCAGCCGTCTCGACAGGGACCATGAGCAGTTCTTC.

The genes are TRBV29-1 and TRBJ1-2, with 8 positions matching TRBD1. The CDR3 is 12 amino acids. Germline V CDR1 and CDR2: SQVTM, ANQGSEA. Losses at the gene ends were 8 bases for V and 6 bases for J; bases not matched to a gene: 8. Here the CDR3 reads CSHAGQEDGYTF. The CDR3 DNA is TGCAGCCATGCGGGACAGGAGGATGGCTACACCTTC. The full variable domain, its missing parts supplied by reference TRBV29-1 and TRBJ1-2, is SAVISQKPSRDICQRGTSLTIQCQVDSQVTMMFWYRQQPGQSLTLIATANQGSEATYESGFVIDKFPISRPNLTFSTLTVSNMSPEDSSIYLCSHAGQEDGYTFGSGTRLTVV.

This chain joins TRBV5-6 and TRBJ1-5; no clear D gene. V dropped 2 bases and J dropped 6 bases, with 12 bases sitting between them. CDR3 length equals 14 residues. The germline gives CDR1 SGHDT, CDR2 YYEEEE. The CDR3 here is CASSFAGGFQPQHF. CDR3 bases: TGTGCCAGCAGCTTTGCCGGAGGTTTTCAGCCCCAGCATTTT.

This clone was observed a single time. The DNA for the CDR3 is TGTGCCAGCAGTTTCCTAGGCGGGAGGGCCCGGATCGGCACAGATACGCAGTATTTT. It is translated as CASSFLGGRARIGTDTQYF. The chain has TRBV27 and TRBJ2-3, with 9 positions matching TRBD2. V lost 3 bases to trimming and J lost 1 base; unmatched junction nucleotides: 14. This CDR3 region has 19 residues. CDR1 MNHEY and CDR2 SMNVEV come from the germline V gene (reference sequence).

This clone was observed once. Written as DNA, the CDR3 is TGTGCCAGCAGCCGGACAGGGAAGGGAGCTAACTATGGCTACACCTTC. This translates into CASSRTGKGANYGYTF. The chain is built from TRBV28 and TRBJ1-2; 8 nucleotides align to TRBD1. The ends lost 6 bases at V and 0 bases at J; junction bases unmatched: 9. The CDR3 is 16 amino acids. Germline lookup yields CDR1 MDHEN and CDR2 SYDVKM.

This clone turned up a few times. Other DNA sequences in the same sample also yield this CDR3. As DNA, the CDR3 is TGTGCCAGCACTGGGGACAGCTCCTACGAGCAGTACTTC. Its translation is CASTGDSSYEQYF. The V and J genes are TRBV6-1 and TRBJ2-7; TRBD1 matches at 7 bases. The CDR3 spans 13 residues. From germline, CDR1 is MNHNS and CDR2 SASEGT. Trimming took 7 bases from V and 0 from J; bases not matched to a gene: 3.

The DNA of the CDR3 is TGTGCCAGTATCGGACGGGGAGAACCAGAGCAGTACTTC. Translated: CASIGRGEPEQYF. The chain combines TRBV19 with TRBJ2-7, with D possibly being TRBD2 (5 bases). From germline, CDR1 is LNHDA and CDR2 SQIVND (reference sequence). Trimming removed 7 bases from V and 7 bases from J, with 17 bases in between. The CDR3 has 13 amino acids.

The chain combines TRBV9 with TRBJ2-5, with D possibly being TRBD1 (5 bases). Germline V gives CDR1 SGDLS, CDR2 YYNGEE. CDR3 length equals 15 residues. V was pared by 0 bases and J by 2 bases, with 11 bases between. This CDR3 reads CASSVGGTTQETQYF. In DNA form, the CDR3 reads TGTGCCAGCAGCGTAGGGGGCACGACGCAAGAGACCCAGTACTTC.

The chain carries TRBV5-1 and TRBJ1-5; 8 positions agree with TRBD1. This CDR3 comprises 16 residues. Germline CDR1 reads SGHRS; CDR2 reads YFSETQ. The V gene end was trimmed by 4 bases and the J gene end by 4 bases; junction bases not matched to a gene: 10. CDR3 loop: CASSPDGTGLNQPQHF. The DNA for the CDR3 is TGCGCCAGCAGCCCGGACGGGACAGGCCTTAATCAGCCCCAGCATTTT.

This clone showed up just once. The chain couples TRBV6-5 to TRBJ1-5; D call uncertain. Germline CDR1 is MNHEY and CDR2 is SVGAGI. This CDR3 contains 14 residues. Trimming stripped 6 bases from V and 3 bases from J, with 12 bases between. CDR3 bases: TGTGCCAGCAGCCCGGGATCATACAATCAGCCCCAGCATTTT. Encoded protein: CASSPGSYNQPQHF.

In this sample, this clone turned up many times. This CDR3 is also generated by other DNA sequences in the sample. CDR3 bases: TGCGCCAGCAGTTTTAGCGGGGCATACAATGAGCAGTTCTTC. It specifies CASSFSGAYNEQFF. The V call is TRBV5-1, the J call TRBJ2-1, with 8 bases identical to TRBD2. Germline-derived CDR1 and CDR2 are SGHRS and YFSETQ. The CDR3 extends over 14 amino acids. J lost 4 bases, V lost 5 bases, and 5 bases had no gene match.

This rearrangement joins TRBV30 to TRBJ2-7; 8 bases are a match to TRBD2. Per the germline V gene, CDR1 is GTSNPN and CDR2 is SVGIG (reference sequence). The CDR3 covers 13 residues. After removal of 4 bases from V and 0 bases from J, the junction contained 2 bases not matched to a gene. The CDR3 nucleotides read TGTGCCTGGACGGGGGGGGGCTCCTACGAGCAGTACTTC. Encoded protein: CAWTGGGSYEQYF.

This chain's CDR3 is CATSSTGSEQYF. The CDR3 region has the DNA TGTGCCACCAGCAGTACAGGGAGCGAGCAGTACTTC. The genes are TRBV15 and TRBJ2-7; TRBD1 is a possible D gene (6 bases). Germline V CDR1 and CDR2: LNHNV, YYDKDF (reference sequence). This CDR3 spans 12 amino acids. V lost 3 bases and J lost 6, with 9 bases in between.

The chain employs TRBV9 and TRBJ2-1; D unclear. CDR1 SGDLS and CDR2 YYNGEE come from the germline V gene. The length of the CDR3 is 16 residues. Trimming removed 1 base at V and 0 bases at J, with 11 bases between. CDR3: CASSVQGVGSYNEQFF. In DNA form, the CDR3 reads TGTGCCAGCAGCGTACAAGGAGTGGGCTCCTACAATGAGCAGTTCTTC.

The V and J genes are TRBV10-3 and TRBJ1-5; D is possibly TRBD1 (6 bases). Germline values: CDR1 ENHRY, CDR2 SYGVKD. CDR3 length equals 15 residues. The V and J ends lost 10 bases and 4 bases respectively, with 20 bases between them. The CDR3 coding sequence is TGTGCCACCAGGCCTGTGGACAGCCTTAATCAGCCCCAGCATTTT. Its protein is CATRPVDSLNQPQHF.

The V call is TRBV7-2, the J call TRBJ2-5; possible D gene TRBD1, 5 bases. Germline lookup yields CDR1 SGHTA and CDR2 FQGNSA. The CDR3 is 15 amino acids. Trimming shortened V by 1 base and J by 0 bases, and 9 bases separated the two germline ends. The CDR3 sequence is CASSLGTYYQETQYF. CDR3 coding DNA: TGTGCCAGCAGCTTAGGGACATACTACCAAGAGACCCAGTACTTC. The full variable domain, completed using reference TRBV7-2 and TRBJ2-5, is GAGVSQSPSNKVTEKGKDVELRCDPISGHTALYWYRQSLGQGLEFLIYFQGNSAPDKSGLPSDRFSAERTGGSVSTLTIQRTQQEDSAVYLCASSLGTYYQETQYFGPGTRLLVL.

V and J are TRBV6-4 and TRBJ2-7, with a tentative D call TRBD2 (5 bases). The CDR3 contains 14 residues. V lost 7 bases, J lost 1 base, and 14 bases lay in between. Per germline, CDR1 MRHNA and CDR2 SNTAGT. The CDR3 DNA sequence: TGTGCCAGCACCGTACGACTACTATCCTACGAGCAGTACTTC. Protein sequence: CASTVRLLSYEQYF.

V gene TRBV28 combines with J gene TRBJ2-7; perhaps TRBD1 as D (6 bases). The CDR3 has 14 amino acids. Trimming removed 4 bases from V and 1 base from J, with 11 bases in between. CDR1 MDHEN and CDR2 SYDVKM come from the germline V gene. The CDR3 loop is CASSYRTVSYEQYF. For the CDR3, the DNA is TGTGCCAGCAGTTACCGGACAGTTTCCTACGAGCAGTACTTC.

V is TRBV4-2 and J is TRBJ2-2; maybe TRBD1 (6 bases). The V gene lost 4 bases and the J gene lost 5 bases, with 11 bases spanning the gap. Germline V lookup: CDR1 LGHNA, CDR2 YNFKEQ. The CDR3 extends over 14 amino acids. The DNA of the CDR3 is TGTGCCAGCAGCCCAAATAGGGGGACCGGGGAGCTGTTTTTT. Its translation: CASSPNRGTGELFF.

This clone was seen just once. This chain connects TRBV7-9 to TRBJ1-1; 9 bases align to TRBD1. The ends lost 5 bases at V and 5 bases at J; junction bases unmatched: 6. The germline V gene encodes CDR1 SEHNR and CDR2 FQNEAQ (reference sequence). This CDR3 is 14 amino acids long. CDR3 residues: CASSPQGAVTEAFF. The DNA of the CDR3 is TGTGCCAGCAGCCCACAGGGGGCAGTGACTGAAGCTTTCTTT.

J is TRBJ2-2 and V is TRBV10-3; possible D gene TRBD1, 5 bases. CDR3 length equals 14 residues. The ends were cut back, 6 bases at V and 6 bases at J, with 14 bases in the middle. Per the germline V gene, CDR1 is ENHRY and CDR2 is SYGVKD. CDR3 nucleotide sequence: TGTGCCATCAGCCCTGCCAAAGGGGCCGGGGAGCTGTTTTTT. Protein sequence: CAISPAKGAGELFF.

The chain employs TRBV5-1 and TRBJ2-7; 12 bases are shared with TRBD2. Germline assignment: CDR1 SGHRS and CDR2 YFSETQ. After removal of 5 bases from V and 5 bases from J, the junction contained 8 bases not matched to a gene. CDR3 length equals 15 residues. The CDR3 loop reads CASRLAGGRENEQYF. Here the CDR3 DNA reads TGCGCCAGCAGACTAGCGGGAGGTCGGGAGAACGAGCAGTACTTC.

The rearrangement joins TRBV4-1 to TRBJ1-5; the match to TRBD1 covers 8 bases. CDR3 length: 17 residues. Trimming cost V 4 bases and J 3 bases; bases outside gene matches: 11. Germline V gene data show CDR1 as MGHRA and CDR2 as YSYEKL. As DNA, the CDR3 is TGCGCCAGCAGCCCCTGGTATGGACAGGGATACAATCAGCCCCAGCATTTT. Translation gives CASSPWYGQGYNQPQHF.

This chain uses TRBV28 with TRBJ1-5; D uncertain. The germline V gene has CDR1 MDHEN and CDR2 SYDVKM. The CDR3 length is 16 residues. V shed 2 bases and J shed 0 bases, with 11 bases lying between them. CDR3 residues: CASSLRTPYSNQPQHF. Here the CDR3 DNA reads TGTGCCAGCAGTTTAAGAACCCCCTATAGCAATCAGCCCCAGCATTTT.

This clone was recorded once. The CDR3 is CASSANSGTGVAEQYF. CDR3 nucleotide sequence: TGCGCCAGCAGCGCCAATTCCGGGACAGGGGTTGCCGAGCAGTACTTC. The V gene is TRBV5-1, the J gene TRBJ2-7; 10 nucleotides align to TRBD1. CDR1 SGHRS and CDR2 YFSETQ come from the germline V gene. The CDR3 runs to 16 residues. J was trimmed by 6 bases and V by 4 bases; bases with no gene match: 13. Full variable domain (missing parts from reference TRBV5-1 and TRBJ2-7): KAGVTQTPRYLIKTRGQQVTLSCSPISGHRSVSWYQQTPGQGLQFLFEYFSETQRNKGNFPGRFSGRQFSNSRSEMNVSTLELGDSALYLCASSANSGTGVAEQYFGPGTRLTVT.

V gene TRBV27 combines with J gene TRBJ1-3, with TRBD1 as a possible D gene (5 bases). With 6 bases removed from V and 2 bases from J, the gap between germline ends came to 11 bases. This CDR3 comprises 14 residues. Germline V CDR1 and CDR2: MNHEY, SMNVEV (reference sequence). The CDR3 reads CASRSRAAGNTIYF. The CDR3 nucleotides are TGTGCCAGCAGATCCAGGGCCGCTGGAAACACCATATATTTT.

This clone was found once. The chain couples TRBV5-1 to TRBJ2-3, with 7 positions matching TRBD1. CDR1 SGHRS and CDR2 YFSETQ come from the germline V gene. The CDR3 has 16 amino acids. J was trimmed by 3 bases and V by 4 bases; bases with no gene match: 11. The CDR3 coding sequence is TGCGCCAGCAGCCAACAGGGGATTACAATTACAGATACGCAGTATTTT. Translating gives CASSQQGITITDTQYF.

V gene TRBV5-5 combines with J gene TRBJ1-2, with 9 positions matching TRBD1. The CDR3 length is 14 residues. Germline V gives CDR1 SGHKS, CDR2 YYEKEE (reference sequence). V lost 3 bases and J lost 8; bases outside the gene matches: 8. CDR3 residues: CASSSPGQGRGYTF. In DNA, the CDR3 is TGTGCCAGCAGCTCACCGGGACAGGGTAGGGGCTACACCTTC.